Included here is one T cell receptor beta chain sequence, with context. Antigen: not known. At one of its ends the junction is not consistent with the germline gene, which may arise from a read error. RNA was extracted from bulk tissue without any cell sorting. This sample was included in a study of tumor and adjacent non-tumor tissue in lung cancer. As for the study in general: The patients, 10 men and four to six women, were roughly 30 to 80 with stage I to III disease. Study outcomes and limitations: Tumor TCR diversity, when higher, was linked to shorter survival. Compared with tumor, normal lung showed significantly lower TCR diversity.

Germline V CDR1 and CDR2: DFQATT, SNEGSKA (reference sequence). This CDR3 spans 12 amino acids. The library came from three nested PCR rounds adapted from ARM-PCR protocols. TCRdb re-called the multiplex PCR reads with MiXCR, one entry per CDR3 protein. The data contain 200,000 to 250,000 distinct CDR3 sequences, over 55% of them singletons. Specimen: lung tumor tissue. V gene TRBV20-1 combines with J gene TRBJ1-5, with D uncertain. This clonotype originated in a man in his 60s with non-small cell lung cancer. The CDR3 loop reads CSAREGAQPQHF. In DNA, the CDR3 is TGTAGTGCTAGAGAAGGCGCTCAGCCTCAGCATTTT.